The T cell receptor (beta chain) under discussion was sequenced for a study of T cell changes during pregnancy in multiple sclerosis. V gave up 5 bases and J gave up 0 bases, with 8 bases separating them. Germline V gene lookup returns CDR1 SGHNT and CDR2 YENEEA. The CDR3 covers 14 residues. This clone was counted between two and nine times. Sequenced by immunoSEQ multiplex PCR; TCRdb stores in-frame clones only, minus some. The sample lists tens of thousands of clones, around nine tenths seen once, with approximately 0.44% in the top ten. The source of this sequence is a female donor with multiple sclerosis, enrolled in a pregnancy study. The chain joins TRBV11-3 to TRBJ2-1, with D perhaps TRBD2 (6 bases). The sequenced sample was CD4+ T cells from peripheral blood mononuclear cells, obtained before pregnancy. The CDR3 DNA reads TGTGCCAGCAGCGTGGGAGGCTCCTACAATGAGCAGTTCTTC. Translating gives CASSVGGSYNEQFF.